What follows are 16 T cell receptor beta chains derived from one specimen sequenced in a study of blood T cell repertoires in COVID-19. Produced via immunoSEQ multiplex PCR; TCRdb's table is partial and in-frame only. Here the sample spans around 200,000 clones, nearly 85% being singletons. Sequencing was carried out using peripheral blood. All receptors come from a woman in her thirties with COVID-19, enrolled during active disease.

The rearrangement uses TRBV25-1 and TRBJ1-1; D not certain. CDR3 size: 12 residues. Trimming cost V 4 bases and J 10 bases, with 13 bases left between them. Germline CDR1 reads MGHDK; CDR2 reads SYGVNS. The CDR3 coding sequence is TGTGCCAGCAGTGGGGGTTTGGGGAGAGCTTTCTTT. This codes for CASSGGLGRAFF.

This clone showed up just once. The chain carries TRBV5-6 and TRBJ2-1, with D perhaps TRBD1 (5 bases). The length of the CDR3 is 13 residues. The V end was cut by 2 bases, the J end by 8 bases, with 11 bases between. Per the germline V gene, CDR1 is SGHDT and CDR2 is YYEEEE. The CDR3: CASSLSRVYEQFF. CDR3 coding DNA: TGTGCCAGCAGCTTATCCAGGGTCTATGAGCAGTTCTTC.

J is TRBJ2-2 and V is TRBV9; D not certain. V was shortened by 0 bases and J by 4 bases, with 4 bases between the two germline ends. From germline, CDR1 is SGDLS and CDR2 YYNGEE. The CDR3 has 13 residues. In DNA form, the CDR3 reads TGTGCCAGCAGCGTAGCGGGCACCGGGGAGCTGTTTTTT. This sequence encodes CASSVAGTGELFF.

The chain has TRBV30 and TRBJ2-5; possibly TRBD1 for D (5 bases). Germline V gene sequence: CDR1 GTSNPN, CDR2 SVGIG (reference sequence). Trimming removed 4 bases at V and 2 bases at J, with 17 bases between. The CDR3 loop spans 15 amino acids. The CDR3 sequence: CAWTTGHLGQETQYF. The CDR3 nucleotides read TGTGCCTGGACAACCGGACACTTGGGACAAGAGACCCAGTACTTC. The full variable domain, rest sourced from reference TRBV30 and TRBJ2-5, is SQTIHQWPATLVQPVGSPLSLECTVEGTSNPNLYWYRQAAGRGLQLLFYSVGIGQISSEVPQNLSASRPQDRQFILSSKKLLLSDSGFYLCAWTTGHLGQETQYFGPGTRLLVL.

This clone has a handful of counts. The gene calls are TRBV7-2 and TRBJ2-1; 7 nucleotides agree with TRBD2. CDR3 length: 16 amino acids. Germline-derived CDR1 and CDR2 are SGHTA and FQGNSA. The J segment lost 10 bases and the V segment lost 5 bases, leaving 17 bases of the junction unmatched. CDR3 sequence (DNA): TGTGCCAGCAGCCCCCGAGCTAGCGGATTTTCGGGCGAGCAGTTCTTC. Protein: CASSPRASGFSGEQFF.

The chain couples TRBV10-2 to TRBJ2-2; D unresolved. The V end lost 6 bases, the J end lost 5 bases, and 7 bases lay between the germline ends. Germline CDR1 reads WSHSY; CDR2 reads SAAADI. The CDR3 length is 12 residues. CDR3 sequence: CASRAPTGELFF. In nucleotides, the CDR3 is TGCGCCAGCAGGGCCCCGACCGGGGAGCTGTTTTTT.

This clone is a singleton in its sample. The chain has TRBV6-5 and TRBJ2-7; 8 bases align to TRBD2. V gave up 2 bases and J gave up 3 bases; unmatched junction bases: 6. The CDR3 consists of 15 residues. Germline lookup yields CDR1 MNHEY and CDR2 SVGAGI. The CDR3 region has the DNA TGTGCCAGCAGTTACGGACTAGCAGATCTCTACGAGCAGTACTTC. Its protein product is CASSYGLADLYEQYF.

This rearrangement joins TRBV6-6 to TRBJ2-7; 7 bases agree with TRBD2. The length of the CDR3 is 14 residues. CDR1 and CDR2 from the germline V gene are MNHNY and SVGAGI (reference sequence). The V gene end was trimmed by 5 bases and the J gene end by 3 bases; junction bases not matched to a gene: 7. CDR3 coding DNA: TGTGCCAGCAGTCGATCGGCTAGCGGCTACGAGCAGTACTTC. Amino acids: CASSRSASGYEQYF.

V gene TRBV5-1 combines with J gene TRBJ1-5, with D possibly matching TRBD1 (5 bases). Germline V CDR1 and CDR2: SGHRS, YFSETQ. The CDR3 contains 14 residues. Trimming removed 2 bases from V and 4 bases from J, with 10 bases in between. The CDR3: CASSFGGDNQPQHF. DNA for the CDR3: TGCGCCAGCAGCTTTGGGGGGGATAATCAGCCCCAGCATTTT.

V usage is TRBV29-1 and J usage is TRBJ2-3; D is possibly TRBD1 (5 bases). Germline CDR1 is SQVTM and CDR2 is ANQGSEA. This CDR3 has 13 residues. The V and J ends lost 1 base and 2 bases respectively, with 7 bases between them. For the CDR3, the DNA is TGCAGCGTTGAAGGACAGATCACAGATACGCAGTATTTT. The encoded protein is CSVEGQITDTQYF.

The chain combines TRBV5-4 with TRBJ1-1; 7 bases agree with TRBD1. There are 13 residues in the CDR3. V gave up 4 bases and J gave up 11 bases; unmatched junction bases: 11. Germline CDR1 reads SGHNT; CDR2 reads YYREEE (reference sequence). Written as DNA, the CDR3 is TGTGCCAGCAGCCGTGATGAGGGGGCAGTTGCTTTCTTT. This sequence encodes CASSRDEGAVAFF.

The chain links TRBV7-2 to TRBJ2-3; 7 nucleotides match TRBD2. The CDR3 is 15 residues long. J gave up 6 bases and V 1 base, and 7 bases lay outside the gene matches. Germline V CDR1 and CDR2: SGHTA, FQGNSA. This chain's CDR3 is CASSLVSGGGDTQYF. DNA for the CDR3: TGTGCCAGCAGCTTAGTGTCTGGGGGAGGGGATACGCAGTATTTT. Complete variable domain (other parts from reference TRBV7-2 and TRBJ2-3): GAGVSQSPSNKVTEKGKDVELRCDPISGHTALYWYRQSLGQGLEFLIYFQGNSAPDKSGLPSDRFSAERTGGSVSTLTIQRTQQEDSAVYLCASSLVSGGGDTQYFGPGTRLTVL.

This clone was seen more than once but under ten times. As DNA, the CDR3 is TGTGCCAGCAGTGGTAGATCGCTACAGTCTTTCTTT. Residues: CASSGRSLQSFF. The chain combines TRBV25-1 with TRBJ1-1; D gene unclear. The CDR3 extends over 12 amino acids. The germline gives CDR1 MGHDK, CDR2 SYGVNS. V was shortened by 4 bases and J by 12 bases, with 15 bases between the two germline ends.

This clone was recorded a few times. The chain combines TRBV6-6 with TRBJ2-3; 9 bases align to TRBD1. CDR1 and CDR2 (germline): MNHNY, SVGAGI (reference sequence). After removal of 8 bases from V and 2 bases from J, the junction contained 2 bases not matched to a gene. The CDR3 runs to 13 residues. The CDR3 region has the DNA TGTGCCAGCGGACAGGGGTTCACAGATACGCAGTATTTT. This gives the protein CASGQGFTDTQYF.

V is TRBV28 and J is TRBJ2-2; 11 positions match TRBD2. This CDR3 spans 16 amino acids. CDR1 and CDR2 from the germline V gene are MDHEN and SYDVKM. Unmatched junction bases numbered 8, after V lost 5 bases and J lost 6 bases. Here the CDR3 reads CASSPISGRVAGELFF. The CDR3 bases are TGTGCCAGCAGTCCAATTAGCGGGAGGGTCGCCGGGGAGCTGTTTTTT.

This clone was seen a few times. The chain has TRBV13 and TRBJ1-2; 7 nucleotides align to TRBD1. Trimming took 2 bases from V and 3 from J; bases not matched to a gene: 6. Germline CDR1 is PRHDT and CDR2 is FYEKMQ (reference sequence). The CDR3 length is 15 residues. DNA of the CDR3: TGTGCCAGCAGCTTATCGGAGGGGGCCCACTATGGCTACACCTTC. It specifies CASSLSEGAHYGYTF.